The rows below give T cell receptor beta chains drawn from one sample of a study of read filtering for tumor transcriptome and immune sequencing. MiXCR was run by TCRdb on the reads, yielding one entry per CDR3 protein. The table lists more than 100,000 distinct CDR3 sequences, around 13% of them singletons. Sequenced: a population of CD138-negative cells sorted from bone marrow. The receptors derive from a donor aged 40 or older with multiple myeloma. The CDR3 runs from the conserved cysteine through the conserved F or W. The D gene is left open where the match is weak. The listing skips clone size in some rows; elsewhere it reads once, few, many or a size class.

d_call	j_call	clone_size	v_call	cdr3_aa	cdr3_nt
TRBD2	TRBJ2-7	NA	TRBV20-1	CSAPGLAGGPREQYF	TGCAGTGCGCCGGGACTAGCGGGAGGGCCGCGAGAGCAGTACTTC
TRBD2	TRBJ2-1	many	TRBV9	CASSVTPSGIDNEQFF	TGTGCCAGCAGCGTAACCCCTAGCGGGATCGACAATGAGCAGTTCTTC
TRBD1	TRBJ2-2	many	TRBV19	CASSIGTGTGELFF	TGTGCCAGTAGTATAGGGACAGGAACCGGGGAGCTGTTTTTT
NA	TRBJ2-7	NA	TRBV6-2/TRBV6-3	CASRTSVGTYEQYF	TGTGCCAGCAGGACCTCAGTGGGGACCTACGAGCAGTACTTC
TRBD2	TRBJ2-2	many	TRBV3-1	CASSSAGLGTGELFF	TGTGCCAGCAGCTCAGCGGGGTTGGGCACCGGGGAGCTGTTTTTT
TRBD2	TRBJ2-5	many	TRBV20-1	CSARDRTSGREEETQYF	TGCAGTGCTAGAGATCGGACTAGCGGGAGGGAGGAAGAGACCCAGTACTTC
NA	TRBJ2-1	many	TRBV11-1	CASSQDRNNEQFF	TGTGCCAGCAGCCAAGACAGGAACAATGAGCAGTTCTTC
NA	TRBJ2-1	few	TRBV14	CASSQATNGRGEQFF	TGTGCCAGCAGCCAGGCCACTAACGGGAGAGGTGAGCAGTTCTTC
TRBD1	TRBJ1-5	many	TRBV29-1	CSTGPGQDQPQHF	TGCAGCACCGGACCGGGACAGGATCAGCCCCAGCATTTT
TRBD2	TRBJ2-7	many	TRBV3-1	CASSQPSTSGTYEQYF	TGTGCCAGCAGCCAACCTTCTACTAGCGGCACCTACGAGCAGTACTTC
TRBD1	TRBJ2-2	NA	TRBV28	CASRGQGTGDGELFF	TGTGCCAGCAGGGGCCAGGGGACAGGGGACGGGGAGCTGTTTTTT
TRBD2	TRBJ2-5	many	TRBV7-3	CASSPGLAEETQYF	TGTGCCAGCAGCCCGGGACTAGCGGAAGAGACCCAGTACTTC
NA	TRBJ1-5	NA	TRBV6-1	CASSVSAGNQPQHF	TGTGCCAGCAGTGTCTCGGCCGGGAATCAGCCCCAGCATTTT
NA	TRBJ2-5	many	TRBV29-1	CSVEGGEGETQYF	TGCAGCGTTGAAGGGGGCGAGGGGGAGACCCAGTACTTC
TRBD2	TRBJ2-1	many	TRBV11-1	CASSSRDYLYNEQFF	TGTGCCAGCAGCTCCCGGGACTACCTCTACAATGAGCAGTTCTTC
TRBD2	TRBJ2-1	many	TRBV12-3/TRBV12-4	CASSLLAGGNEQFF	TGTGCCAGCAGTTTGCTAGCGGGAGGGAATGAGCAGTTCTTC
NA	TRBJ2-1	many	TRBV2	CASTLTQKQFF	TGTGCCAGCACTTTAACCCAAAAGCAGTTCTTC
NA	TRBJ2-2	many	TRBV6-2/TRBV6-3	CASSYSRGTPYRTGELFF	TGTGCCAGCAGTTACTCACGCGGGACTCCCTATAGAACCGGGGAGCTGTTTTTT
NA	TRBJ1-2	many	TRBV10-2	CASSRSGPLGGSGYTF	TGCGCCAGCAGTAGGAGTGGGCCGCTGGGGGGATCTGGCTACACCTTC
NA	TRBJ1-2	few	TRBV11-2	CASSRTENGYTF	TGTGCCAGCAGCCGGACAGAAAATGGCTACACCTTC
TRBD2	TRBJ2-5	many	TRBV28	CASGSGPGTQYF	TGTGCCAGCGGTAGCGGGCCCGGTACCCAGTACTTC
NA	TRBJ2-3	many	TRBV2	CASIYLAGTDTQYF	TGTGCCAGCATTTACTTAGCAGGGACAGATACGCAGTATTTT
NA	TRBJ2-2	many	TRBV9	CASSEGASVNTGELFF	TGTGCCAGCAGCGAGGGCGCTAGCGTGAACACCGGGGAGCTGTTTTTT
TRBD1	TRBJ1-1	few	TRBV20-1	CSAREQQGRAFF	TGCAGTGCTAGAGAACAACAGGGGAGAGCTTTCTTT
NA	TRBJ2-5	many	TRBV12-3/TRBV12-4	CASSFGQETQYF	TGTGCCAGCAGTTTTGGCCAAGAGACCCAGTACTTC
TRBD2	TRBJ2-1	many	TRBV5-1	CASSSSGRDYNEQFF	TGCGCCAGCAGCTCTAGCGGGAGGGATTACAATGAGCAGTTCTTC
NA	TRBJ2-3	many	TRBV7-2	CASSSGSTDTQYF	TGTGCCAGCAGTTCCGGGTCCACAGATACGCAGTATTTT
NA	TRBJ2-3	many	TRBV18	CASSPRTGTDTQYF	TGTGCCAGCTCACCGCGGACGGGCACAGATACGCAGTATTTT
NA	TRBJ1-1	many	TRBV18	CASSPLNTEAFF	TGTGCCAGCAGCCCACTGAACACTGAAGCTTTCTTT
TRBD2	TRBJ2-1	few	TRBV6-1	CASRTSGTDEQFF	TGTGCCAGCAGGACTAGCGGGACGGATGAGCAGTTCTTC
TRBD1	TRBJ1-1	many	TRBV11-2	CASSLDRTGAEAFF	TGTGCCAGCAGCTTAGATCGGACAGGGGCTGAAGCTTTCTTT
NA	TRBJ2-1	NA	TRBV7-8	CASSLGYVVSFNEQFF	TGTGCCAGCAGCTTAGGCTATGTAGTATCCTTCAATGAGCAGTTCTTC
NA	TRBJ2-1	NA	TRBV11-2	CASSFGGYNEQFF	TGTGCCAGCAGCTTCGGGGGATACAATGAGCAGTTCTTC
TRBD1	TRBJ2-3	many	TRBV5-1	CASFEGAIGTDTQYF	TGCGCCAGCTTTGAGGGGGCTATTGGCACAGATACGCAGTATTTT
NA	TRBJ2-5	NA	TRBV5-6	CASSPRDSLQETQYF	TGTGCCAGCAGCCCGCGGGACAGTCTCCAAGAGACCCAGTACTTC
NA	TRBJ2-2	many	TRBV19	CASSGAGELFF	TGTGCCAGTAGTGGGGCCGGGGAGCTGTTTTTT
NA	TRBJ1-1	many	TRBV7-2	CASSLGRQVTAEAFF	TGTGCCAGCAGCTTAGGTCGGCAGGTGACGGCTGAAGCTTTCTTT
TRBD1	TRBJ2-5	few	TRBV2	CASGGIGQGKETQYF	TGTGCCAGCGGGGGAATCGGACAGGGGAAGGAGACCCAGTACTTC
NA	TRBJ1-6	many	TRBV5-4	CASSLGSPSNSPLHF	TGTGCCAGCAGCTTGGGATCCCCGTCTAATTCACCCCTCCACTTT
NA	TRBJ2-3	many	TRBV24-1	CATSDGARADTQYF	TGTGCCACCAGTGATGGAGCGAGGGCGGATACGCAGTATTTT
NA	TRBJ1-1	few	TRBV20-1	CRSGPQDTEAFF	TGCAGGAGCGGGCCCCAGGACACTGAAGCTTTCTTT
TRBD2	TRBJ2-3	many	TRBV6-1	CASRRTSGGATDTQYF	TGTGCCAGCCGCCGAACTAGCGGGGGGGCCACAGATACGCAGTATTTT